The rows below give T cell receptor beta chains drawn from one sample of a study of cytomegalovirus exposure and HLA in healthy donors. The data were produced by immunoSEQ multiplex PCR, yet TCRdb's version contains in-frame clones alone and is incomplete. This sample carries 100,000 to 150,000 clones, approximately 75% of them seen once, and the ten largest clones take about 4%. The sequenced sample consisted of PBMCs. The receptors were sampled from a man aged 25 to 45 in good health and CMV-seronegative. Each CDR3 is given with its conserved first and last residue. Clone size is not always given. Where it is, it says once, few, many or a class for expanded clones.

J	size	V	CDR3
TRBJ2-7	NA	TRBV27	CASSSRDRLEQYF
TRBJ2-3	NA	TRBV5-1	CASSSVYGTSGAFTDTQYF
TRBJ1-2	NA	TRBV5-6	CASSLTSTGQGGFGYTF
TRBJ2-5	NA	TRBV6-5	CASSYGGTAQETQYF
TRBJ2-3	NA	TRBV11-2	CASSLQGTDTQYF
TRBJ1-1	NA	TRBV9	CASSVDAGMNTEAFF
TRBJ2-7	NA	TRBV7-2	CASSLAQLAGGSYEQYF
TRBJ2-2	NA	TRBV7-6	CASSLATGFTGELFF
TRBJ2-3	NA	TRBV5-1	CASSYGLAGVGDTQYF
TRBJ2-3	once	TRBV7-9	CSSSPGADTQYF
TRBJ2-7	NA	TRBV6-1	CASSEAQTSGGYEQYF
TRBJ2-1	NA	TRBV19	CASSIAGGEYNEQFF
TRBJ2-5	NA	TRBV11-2	CASRLTGGSQETQYF
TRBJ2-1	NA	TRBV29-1	CSVLRGNNEQFF
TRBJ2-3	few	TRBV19	CASSIATGADTQYF
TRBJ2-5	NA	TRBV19	CASSMGGRTQYF
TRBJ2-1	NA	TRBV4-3	CASSQSPLSGGADEQFF
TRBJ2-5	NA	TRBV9	CASSVYSGGAGETQYF
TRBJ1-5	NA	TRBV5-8	CASSLAGQGGNQPQHF
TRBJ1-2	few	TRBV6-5	CASSRGTPRSVGYTF
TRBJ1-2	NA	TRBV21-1	CASSKGSRSGTGLRVYGYTF
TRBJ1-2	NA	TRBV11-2	CASSLTTRVENYGYTF
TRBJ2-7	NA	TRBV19	CASSIGGRGVYEQYF
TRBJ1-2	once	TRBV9	CASSLWTGNYGYTF
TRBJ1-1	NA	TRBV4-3	CASSQDQTYEAFF
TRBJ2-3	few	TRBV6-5	CASSYLQAGTDTQYF
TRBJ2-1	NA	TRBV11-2	CASSFSGGAYNEQFF
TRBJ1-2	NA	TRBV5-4	CASSLGDRPFYGYTF
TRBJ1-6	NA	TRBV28	CASSLFRVRDSPLHF
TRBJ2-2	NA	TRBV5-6	CASSLPSVGTGELFF
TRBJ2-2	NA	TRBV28	CASSPNRGFTGELFF
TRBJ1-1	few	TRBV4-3	CASATRYRGEAFF
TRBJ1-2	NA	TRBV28	CASSFRDRVYGYTF
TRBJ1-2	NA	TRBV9	CASSVPRTGGKDYGYTF
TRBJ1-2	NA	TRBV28	CASSVSMTTRGYTF
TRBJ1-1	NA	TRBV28	CASNYRYIILF
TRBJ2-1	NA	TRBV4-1	CASSQVTANNEQFF
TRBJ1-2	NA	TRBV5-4	CASSVDPRYGYTF
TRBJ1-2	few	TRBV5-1	CASSQGTEHYGYTF
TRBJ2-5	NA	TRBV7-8	CASTPVWLRGEQETQYF
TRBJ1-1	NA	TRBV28	CASSFGPLPSAFF
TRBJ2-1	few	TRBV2	CASSFLAGGPSEQFF
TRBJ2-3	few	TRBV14	CASSPLVGGGTDTQYF
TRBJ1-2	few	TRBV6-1	CASRRTGGNYGYTF
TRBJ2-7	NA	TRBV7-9	CASSSNTGGYEQYF
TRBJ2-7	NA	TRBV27	CASSTRTGAYEQYF
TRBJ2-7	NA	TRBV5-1	CASSLISGRETLEQYF